This TCR beta chain was found in a study of molecular identifiers for immune sequencing clone quantification. TCRdb recomputed calls from the PCR reads with MiXCR, one row per CDR3 protein. The top ten clones hold about 0.81% of a sample with about 630,000 distinct CDR3 sequences, approximately 24% of them seen once. This clonotype has only a few counts. The clonotype originates from a human donor in good health. Some libraries in this study had Jurkat cell RNA spiked in. Sequencing input: naive CD8+ T cells from blood, with Jurkat cell RNA spiked in. Specified subset: FACS-sorted CD8+CD4-CCR7+CD45RA+ naive T cells.

The DNA of the CDR3 is TGTGCCAGCAGCTCGATCGACAGGTTTGCTGAAGCTTTCTTT. Amino acids: CASSSIDRFAEAFF. The gene calls are TRBV13 and TRBJ1-1; D possibly corresponds to TRBD1 (6 bases). CDR3 length: 14 residues. V was trimmed by 4 bases and J by 6 bases, leaving 15 bases between them. Germline V gives CDR1 PRHDT, CDR2 FYEKMQ (reference sequence). Using reference TRBV13 and TRBJ1-1 for the parts outside the CDR3, the full variable domain is AAGVIQSPRHLIKEKRETATLKCYPIPRHDTVYWYQQGPGQDPQFLISFYEKMQSDKGSIPDRFSAQQFSDYHSELNMSSLELGDSALYFCASSSIDRFAEAFFGQGTRLTVV.